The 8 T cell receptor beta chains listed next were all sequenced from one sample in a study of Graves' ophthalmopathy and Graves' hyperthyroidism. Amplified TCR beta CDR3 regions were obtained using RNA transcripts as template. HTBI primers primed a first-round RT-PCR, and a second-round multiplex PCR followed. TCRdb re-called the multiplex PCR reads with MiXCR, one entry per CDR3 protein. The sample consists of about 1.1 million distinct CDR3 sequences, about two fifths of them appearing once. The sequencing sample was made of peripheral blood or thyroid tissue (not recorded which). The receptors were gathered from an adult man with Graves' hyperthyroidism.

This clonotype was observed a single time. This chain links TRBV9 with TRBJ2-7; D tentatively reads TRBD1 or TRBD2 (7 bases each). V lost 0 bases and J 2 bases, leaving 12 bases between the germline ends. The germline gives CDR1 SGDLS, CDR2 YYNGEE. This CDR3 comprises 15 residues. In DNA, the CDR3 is TGTGCCAGCAGCGTAGACGCAGGGGGGGCCTACGAGCAGTACTTC. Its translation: CASSVDAGGAYEQYF. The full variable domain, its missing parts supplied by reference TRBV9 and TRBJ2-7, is DSGVTQTPKHLITATGQRVTLRCSPRSGDLSVYWYQQSLDQGLQFLIQYYNGEERAKGNILERFSAQQFPDLHSELNLSSLELGDSALYFCASSVDAGGAYEQYFGPGTRLTVT.

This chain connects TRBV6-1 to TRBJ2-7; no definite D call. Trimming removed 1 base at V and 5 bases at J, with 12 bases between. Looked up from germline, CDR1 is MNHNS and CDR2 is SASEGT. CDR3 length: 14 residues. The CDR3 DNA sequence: TGTGCCAGCAGTGAAGGGCAGAGTGCCGACGAGCAGTACTTC. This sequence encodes CASSEGQSADEQYF.

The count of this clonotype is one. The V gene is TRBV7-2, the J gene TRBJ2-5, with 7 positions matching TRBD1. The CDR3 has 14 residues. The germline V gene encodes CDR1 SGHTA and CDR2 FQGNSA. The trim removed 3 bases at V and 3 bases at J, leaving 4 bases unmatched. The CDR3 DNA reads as TGTGCCAGCAGCTTCTCCACAGGGGAAGAGACCCAGTACTTC. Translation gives CASSFSTGEETQYF.

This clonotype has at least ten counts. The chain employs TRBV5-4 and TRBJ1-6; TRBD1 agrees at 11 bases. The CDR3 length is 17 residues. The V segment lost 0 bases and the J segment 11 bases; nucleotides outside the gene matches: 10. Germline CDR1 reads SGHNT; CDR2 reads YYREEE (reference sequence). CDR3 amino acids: CASSLDPTGTGGPPLHF. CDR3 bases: TGTGCCAGCAGCTTGGACCCAACCGGGACAGGGGGTCCACCCCTCCACTTT.

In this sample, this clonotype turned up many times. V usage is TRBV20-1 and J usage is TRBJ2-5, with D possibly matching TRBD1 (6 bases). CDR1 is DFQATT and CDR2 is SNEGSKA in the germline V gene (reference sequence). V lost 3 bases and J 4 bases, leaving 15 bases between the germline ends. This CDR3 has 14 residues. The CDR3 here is CSASPQGSRETQYF. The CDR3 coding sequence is TGCAGTGCTAGCCCACAGGGATCCCGAGAGACCCAGTACTTC.

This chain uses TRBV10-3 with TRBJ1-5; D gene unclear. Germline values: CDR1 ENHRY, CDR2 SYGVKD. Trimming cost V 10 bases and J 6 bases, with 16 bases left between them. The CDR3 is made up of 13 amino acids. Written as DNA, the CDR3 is TGTGCCAGCGGTTTAAACGGAGGTCAGCCCCAGCATTTT. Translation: CASGLNGGQPQHF.

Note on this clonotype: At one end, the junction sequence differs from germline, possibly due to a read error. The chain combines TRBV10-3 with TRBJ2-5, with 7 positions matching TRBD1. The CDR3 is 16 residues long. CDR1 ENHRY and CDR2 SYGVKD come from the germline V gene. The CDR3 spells CASSSIRGTSKETQYF. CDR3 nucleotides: TGTGCCAGCAGTTCGATCAGGGGGACATCCAAAGAGACCCAGTACTTC.

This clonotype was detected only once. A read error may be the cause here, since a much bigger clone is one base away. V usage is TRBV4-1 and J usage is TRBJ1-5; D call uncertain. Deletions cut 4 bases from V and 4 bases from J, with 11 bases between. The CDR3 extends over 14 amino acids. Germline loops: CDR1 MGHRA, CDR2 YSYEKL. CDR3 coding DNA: TGCGCCAGCAGCCTCCCGACAAAGAATCAGCCCCAGCATTTT. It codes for CASSLPTKNQPQHF.